Below, one TCR beta chain is given with its context. This CDR3 is 16 amino acids long. Germline V gene data show CDR1 as MGHRA and CDR2 as YSYEKL. V shed 1 base, J shed 8 bases, and the junction held 5 bases outside the gene matches. The authors ran a second PCR of roughly 6 to 12 cycles using a sample-barcoded 5' primer and a J-beta primer mix. TCRdb itself ran the 5' RACE reads through MiXCR, one entry per CDR3 protein. The table lists about 1,500,000 distinct CDR3 sequences, 42% of them singletons, with under 8% in the top ten. The data were obtained in a study of blood T cells in healthy people across ages.

The receptor was isolated from a woman under 30 in good health. The sequencing sample was made of blood. This sequence joins TRBV4-1 and TRBJ1-6; the match to TRBD1 covers 10 bases. The CDR3 nucleotides are TGCGCCAGCAGCCAAGGAGGGACAGGGGATTATTCACCCCTCCACTTT. This encodes CASSQGGTGDYSPLHF.